These T cell receptor beta chains were read from a single sample in a study of Ad26.COV2.S vaccination and SARS-CoV-2 variants. Method: immunoSEQ multiplex PCR; TCRdb's copy keeps in-frame clones and lacks some. Altogether about 430,000 clones are present, around 90% being singletons, with the ten largest covering about 12%. Sequenced here: peripheral blood, sampled in a trial of Ad26.COV2.S vaccine versus placebo. The receptors derive from a person aged 18-65 years who received the Ad26.COV2.S COVID-19 vaccine or a placebo. CDR3s include the opening cysteine and the closing phenylalanine or tryptophan. A D gene is named only where the DNA matches it firmly. The size entry is marked missing in some rows and otherwise reads once, few, many or a size class.

d_gene	v_gene	j_gene	abundance	CDR3aa	CDR3nt
TRBD1	TRBV28	TRBJ1-2	-	CASGPGTGVFYGYTF	TGTGCCAGCGGACCCGGGACAGGGGTTTTCTATGGCTACACCTTC
-	TRBV7-9	TRBJ1-2	-	CASSSSALSNYGYTF	TGTGCCAGCAGCTCGTCGGCCCTCTCTAACTATGGCTACACCTTC
TRBD1	TRBV5-4	TRBJ2-6	-	CASSLNRGSGANVLTF	TGTGCCAGCAGCTTGAACAGGGGGTCTGGGGCCAACGTCCTGACTTTC
TRBD2	TRBV18	TRBJ2-1	-	CASSPPSGGEQFF	TGTGCCAGCTCACCACCGTCGGGGGGTGAGCAGTTCTTC
TRBD2	TRBV7-2	TRBJ2-3	once	CASSFGLAGSTDTQYF	TGTGCCAGCAGCTTTGGCCTAGCGGGAAGCACAGATACGCAGTATTTT
-	TRBV25-1	TRBJ1-2	few	CASSDLHTTDYGYTF	TGTGCCAGCAGTGATTTACATACCACCGACTATGGCTACACCTTC
TRBD1	TRBV6-5	TRBJ2-7	-	CASSFQGARYEQYF	TGTGCCAGCAGTTTTCAGGGGGCAAGGTACGAGCAGTACTTC
TRBD2	TRBV5-1	TRBJ2-1	few	CASSLLAGDGNEQFF	TGCGCCAGCAGCTTACTAGCGGGAGACGGGAATGAGCAGTTCTTC
TRBD1	TRBV28	TRBJ2-1	-	CASSSPGQGADEQFF	TGTGCCAGCAGCTCTCCGGGACAGGGTGCGGATGAGCAGTTCTTC
TRBD1	TRBV28	TRBJ2-3	-	CASSLRTGPRGTDTQYF	TGTGCCAGCAGTTTAAGGACAGGCCCTAGGGGCACAGATACGCAGTATTTT